The rows below give T cell receptor beta chains drawn from one sample of a study of blood T cell repertoires in COVID-19. Method: immunoSEQ multiplex PCR; TCRdb's copy keeps in-frame clones and lacks some. The profile shows over 200,000 clones, around 82% of them singletons. Sequencing used peripheral blood. The receptors derive from a man aged 80 or over with acute or convalescent COVID-19. The CDR3 runs from the conserved cysteine through the conserved F or W. D genes are given only for firm matches. Part of the rows lack a size; the others show once, few, many or a class for expanded clones.

V: TRBV10-1; J: TRBJ1-4; D: NA; size: NA; CDR3: CASSDPRGSNEKLFF; DNA: TGCGCCAGCAGTGACCCCAGGGGTTCTAATGAAAAACTGTTTTTT
V: TRBV6-1; J: TRBJ1-4; D: NA; size: once; CDR3: CASSEVGIWEKLFF; DNA: TGTGCCAGCAGTGAAGTCGGGATATGGGAAAAACTGTTTTTT
V: TRBV6-5; J: TRBJ2-7; D: NA; size: NA; CDR3: CASSYRDFPSYEQYF; DNA: TGTGCCAGCAGTTACCGGGACTTTCCCTCCTACGAGCAGTACTTC
V: TRBV23-1; J: TRBJ1-1; D: NA; size: NA; CDR3: CASSHGGLQNTEAFF; DNA: TGCGCCAGCAGTCACGGGGGGCTACAGAACACTGAAGCTTTCTTT
V: TRBV2; J: TRBJ1-4; D: NA; size: NA; CDR3: CASRDQGGREEKLFF; DNA: TGTGCCAGCAGGGACCAGGGTGGACGGGAGGAAAAACTGTTTTTT
V: TRBV6-6; J: TRBJ2-1; D: NA; size: NA; CDR3: CASSFLNLGEQFF; DNA: TGTGCCAGCAGTTTCCTCAACCTAGGTGAGCAGTTCTTC
V: TRBV19; J: TRBJ2-4; D: TRBD1; size: NA; CDR3: CASLGQGEIWAKNIQYF; DNA: TGTGCCAGCCTGGGACAGGGCGAAATATGGGCCAAAAACATTCAGTACTTC
V: TRBV2; J: TRBJ1-2; D: TRBD1; size: NA; CDR3: CATRDSLSYGYTF; DNA: TGTGCCACCAGGGACAGCCTATCCTATGGCTACACCTTC
V: TRBV7-8; J: TRBJ2-5; D: NA; size: NA; CDR3: CASSFFQYQETQYF; DNA: TGTGCCAGCAGCTTTTTTCAGTACCAAGAGACCCAGTACTTC
V: TRBV7-9; J: TRBJ2-7; D: NA; size: once; CDR3: CASTPGVYEQYF; DNA: TGTGCCAGCACGCCGGGAGTCTACGAGCAGTACTTC
V: TRBV23-1; J: TRBJ2-7; D: TRBD1; size: NA; CDR3: CASSVPDRGRILSYEQYF; DNA: TGCGCCAGCAGTGTTCCTGACAGGGGACGCATCCTCTCCTACGAGCAGTACTTC
V: TRBV7-9; J: TRBJ1-1; D: NA; size: NA; CDR3: CASSLVGVGAFF; DNA: TGTGCCAGCAGCTTAGTAGGAGTTGGAGCTTTCTTT
V: TRBV7-8; J: TRBJ2-7; D: NA; size: NA; CDR3: CASSLGLRVSYEQYF; DNA: TGTGCCAGCAGCTTAGGTTTGCGGGTGAGCTACGAGCAGTACTTC
V: TRBV6-5; J: TRBJ1-1; D: NA; size: NA; CDR3: CASRSTGNTEAFF; DNA: TGTGCCAGCAGGTCGACAGGGAACACTGAAGCTTTCTTT
V: TRBV5-1; J: TRBJ2-1; D: TRBD2; size: once; CDR3: CASSLAGVRSYNEQFF; DNA: TGCGCCAGCAGCTTAGCGGGGGTACGCTCCTACAATGAGCAGTTCTTC
V: TRBV19; J: TRBJ2-2; D: TRBD1; size: NA; CDR3: CASSITGAGELFF; DNA: TGTGCCAGTAGTATTACAGGGGCCGGGGAGCTGTTTTTT
V: TRBV2; J: TRBJ2-7; D: TRBD1; size: NA; CDR3: CASNTGGIYEQYF; DNA: TGTGCCAGCAACACAGGGGGCATCTACGAGCAGTACTTC
V: TRBV5-1; J: TRBJ2-7; D: NA; size: NA; CDR3: CASSLSGKPYEQYF; DNA: TGCGCCAGCAGCTTGTCGGGAAAACCCTACGAGCAGTACTTC
V: TRBV28; J: TRBJ2-5; D: TRBD1; size: NA; CDR3: CASSFWDRGSQETQYF; DNA: TGTGCCAGCAGTTTCTGGGACAGGGGGTCCCAAGAGACCCAGTACTTC
V: TRBV7-9; J: TRBJ2-2; D: TRBD2; size: few; CDR3: CASASTSGNTGELFF; DNA: TGTGCCAGCGCGTCGACTAGCGGGAACACCGGGGAGCTGTTTTTT
V: TRBV15; J: TRBJ2-3; D: TRBD2; size: NA; CDR3: CATSRATYAGGTDTQYF; DNA: TGTGCCACCAGCAGAGCTACTTATGCGGGAGGGACAGATACGCAGTATTTT
V: TRBV28; J: TRBJ1-4; D: NA; size: once; CDR3: CASSRAPNEKLFF; DNA: TGTGCCAGCAGCCGCGCCCCGAATGAAAAACTGTTTTTT
V: TRBV7-2; J: TRBJ1-4; D: TRBD1; size: NA; CDR3: CASSEGTGREKLFF; DNA: TGTGCCAGCAGCGAAGGGACAGGGAGGGAAAAACTGTTTTTT
V: TRBV6-5; J: TRBJ2-5; D: NA; size: NA; CDR3: CASSYLTKETQYF; DNA: TGTGCCAGCAGTTACTTGACTAAAGAGACCCAGTACTTC
V: TRBV7-7; J: TRBJ2-5; D: TRBD2; size: NA; CDR3: CASSLVTALAGGWETQYF; DNA: TGTGCTAGCAGCTTAGTGACAGCTCTAGCGGGGGGTTGGGAGACCCAGTACTTC
V: TRBV19; J: TRBJ1-5; D: NA; size: NA; CDR3: CASRSGIQPQHF; DNA: TGTGCCAGTAGATCGGGGATTCAGCCCCAGCATTTT
V: TRBV28; J: TRBJ2-1; D: TRBD2; size: NA; CDR3: CASSTGTRGKVEQFF; DNA: TGTGCCAGCAGTACCGGGACTAGAGGGAAGGTTGAGCAGTTCTTC
V: TRBV6-5; J: TRBJ1-2; D: NA; size: NA; CDR3: CASSYNGQSYGYTF; DNA: TGTGCCAGCAGTTACAACGGACAGAGCTATGGCTACACCTTC
V: TRBV4-2; J: TRBJ1-4; D: NA; size: NA; CDR3: CASSREGGINEKLFF; DNA: TGTGCCAGCAGCAGGGAGGGAGGAATCAATGAAAAACTGTTTTTT
V: TRBV12-3/TRBV12-4; J: TRBJ2-5; D: NA; size: NA; CDR3: CASSWTGRETQYF; DNA: TGTGCCAGCAGTTGGACTGGAAGAGAGACCCAGTACTTC
V: TRBV21-1; J: TRBJ1-2; D: NA; size: NA; CDR3: CASSKGDDRGGFGYTF; DNA: TGTGCCAGCAGCAAAGGGGACGACAGGGGTGGCTTTGGCTACACCTTC
V: TRBV5-1; J: TRBJ2-3; D: NA; size: NA; CDR3: CASSFRLVPDTQYF; DNA: TGCGCCAGCAGCTTTCGGCTAGTCCCAGATACGCAGTATTTT
V: TRBV29-1; J: TRBJ1-4; D: NA; size: few; CDR3: CSVLRGEKLFF; DNA: TGCAGCGTTCTGAGAGGGGAAAAACTGTTTTTT
V: TRBV10-3; J: TRBJ1-4; D: NA; size: NA; CDR3: CAIGTGTEKLFF; DNA: TGTGCCATCGGCACAGGGACAGAAAAACTGTTTTTT
V: TRBV12-3/TRBV12-4; J: TRBJ2-7; D: NA; size: NA; CDR3: CASWTRGFTHQYF; DNA: TGTGCCAGCTGGACGAGAGGGTTTACCCATCAGTACTTC
V: TRBV19; J: TRBJ2-7; D: TRBD1; size: NA; CDR3: CASSPGGSYEQYF; DNA: TGTGCCAGTTCCCCAGGGGGCTCCTACGAGCAGTACTTC
V: TRBV2; J: TRBJ1-1; D: NA; size: NA; CDR3: CASSEGAAVGTEAFF; DNA: TGTGCCAGCAGTGAGGGGGCGGCTGTGGGCACTGAAGCTTTCTTT
V: TRBV7-8; J: TRBJ1-2; D: NA; size: few; CDR3: CASSLGGTWTF; DNA: TGTGCCAGCAGCTTAGGGGGGACATGGACCTTC
V: TRBV24-1; J: TRBJ2-3; D: TRBD1; size: NA; CDR3: CATSDFSFGTGDTDTQYF; DNA: TGTGCCACCAGTGATTTTAGCTTTGGGACAGGGGACACAGATACGCAGTATTTT
V: TRBV25-1; J: TRBJ2-1; D: NA; size: NA; CDR3: CASSKSGYSYNEQFF; DNA: TGTGCCAGCAGCAAAAGCGGATACTCCTACAATGAGCAGTTCTTC
V: TRBV11-1; J: TRBJ2-5; D: NA; size: NA; CDR3: CASSLSGKQDAETQYF; DNA: TGTGCCAGCAGCTTATCGGGAAAGCAGGATGCAGAGACCCAGTACTTC
V: TRBV5-4; J: TRBJ2-3; D: TRBD2; size: once; CDR3: CASSLGGTRPDTQYF; DNA: TGTGCCAGCAGCTTGGGGGGGACTAGACCAGATACGCAGTATTTT
V: TRBV5-6; J: TRBJ1-2; D: TRBD1; size: once; CDR3: CASSLAQGAYGYTF; DNA: TGTGCCAGCAGCTTGGCCCAGGGGGCGTATGGCTACACCTTC
V: TRBV6-5; J: TRBJ1-2; D: NA; size: NA; CDR3: CASSYNREGMDGYTF; DNA: TGTGCCAGCAGTTACAACCGGGAGGGGATGGATGGCTACACCTTC
V: TRBV2; J: TRBJ2-5; D: TRBD2; size: NA; CDR3: CASSTGTSGRYQETQYF; DNA: TGTGCCAGCAGTACCGGGACTAGCGGGCGTTACCAAGAGACCCAGTACTTC